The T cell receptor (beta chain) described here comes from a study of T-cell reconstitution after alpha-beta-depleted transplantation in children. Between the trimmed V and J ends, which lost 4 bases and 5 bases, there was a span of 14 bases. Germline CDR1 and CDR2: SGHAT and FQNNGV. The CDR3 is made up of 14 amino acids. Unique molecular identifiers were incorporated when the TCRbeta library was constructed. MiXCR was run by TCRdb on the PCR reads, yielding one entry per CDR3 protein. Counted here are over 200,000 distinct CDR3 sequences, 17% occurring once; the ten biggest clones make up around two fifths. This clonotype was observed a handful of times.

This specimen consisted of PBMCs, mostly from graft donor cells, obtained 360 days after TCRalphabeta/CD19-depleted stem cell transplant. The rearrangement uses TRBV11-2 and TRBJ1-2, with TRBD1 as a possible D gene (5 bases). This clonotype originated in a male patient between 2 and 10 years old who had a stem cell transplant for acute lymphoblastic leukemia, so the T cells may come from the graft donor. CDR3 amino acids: CASSSWDVLYGYTF. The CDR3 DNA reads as TGTGCCAGCAGCTCCTGGGACGTCCTTTATGGCTACACCTTC.